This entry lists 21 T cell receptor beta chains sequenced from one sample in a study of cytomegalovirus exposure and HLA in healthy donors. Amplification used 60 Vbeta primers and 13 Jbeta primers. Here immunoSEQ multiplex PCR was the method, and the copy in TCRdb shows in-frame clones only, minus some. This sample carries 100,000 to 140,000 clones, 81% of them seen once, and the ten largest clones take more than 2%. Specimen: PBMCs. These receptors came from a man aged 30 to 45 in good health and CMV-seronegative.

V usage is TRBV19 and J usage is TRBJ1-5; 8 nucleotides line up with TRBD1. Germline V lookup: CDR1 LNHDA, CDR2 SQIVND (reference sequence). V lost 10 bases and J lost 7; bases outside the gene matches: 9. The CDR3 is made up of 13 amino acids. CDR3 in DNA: TGTGCCACTAACCAGGGGGCAGGACAGCCCCAGCATTTT. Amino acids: CATNQGAGQPQHF.

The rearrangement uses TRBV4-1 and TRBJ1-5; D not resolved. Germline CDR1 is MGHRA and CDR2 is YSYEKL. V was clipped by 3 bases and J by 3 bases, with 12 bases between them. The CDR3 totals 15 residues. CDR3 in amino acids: CASSQIFYSNQPQHF. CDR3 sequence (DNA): TGCGCCAGCAGCCAGATCTTCTACTCCAATCAGCCCCAGCATTTT.

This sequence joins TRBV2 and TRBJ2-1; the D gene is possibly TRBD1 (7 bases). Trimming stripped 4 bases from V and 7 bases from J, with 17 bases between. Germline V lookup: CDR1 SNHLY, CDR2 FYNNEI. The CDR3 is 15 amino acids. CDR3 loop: CASSVETGRQNEQFF. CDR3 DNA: TGTGCCAGCAGTGTAGAGACAGGGAGGCAGAATGAGCAGTTCTTC. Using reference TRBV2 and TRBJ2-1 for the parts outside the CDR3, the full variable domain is EPEVTQTPSHQVTQMGQEVILRCVPISNHLYFYWYRQILGQKVEFLVSFYNNEISEKSEIFDDQFSVERPDGSNFTLKIRSTKLEDSAMYFCASSVETGRQNEQFFGPGTRLTVL.

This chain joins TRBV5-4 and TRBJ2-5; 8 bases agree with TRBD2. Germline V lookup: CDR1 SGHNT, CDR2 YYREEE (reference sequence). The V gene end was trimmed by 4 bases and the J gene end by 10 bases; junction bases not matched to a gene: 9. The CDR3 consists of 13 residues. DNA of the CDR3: TGTGCCAGCAGCCTTCGGGGGGGGAGTGACCAGTACTTC. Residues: CASSLRGGSDQYF.

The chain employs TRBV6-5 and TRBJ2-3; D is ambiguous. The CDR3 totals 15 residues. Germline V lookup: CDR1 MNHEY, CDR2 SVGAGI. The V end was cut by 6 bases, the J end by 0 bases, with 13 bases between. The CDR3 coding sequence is TGTGCCAGCAGGTGGTTCGGGTCCAGCACAGATACGCAGTATTTT. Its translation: CASRWFGSSTDTQYF.

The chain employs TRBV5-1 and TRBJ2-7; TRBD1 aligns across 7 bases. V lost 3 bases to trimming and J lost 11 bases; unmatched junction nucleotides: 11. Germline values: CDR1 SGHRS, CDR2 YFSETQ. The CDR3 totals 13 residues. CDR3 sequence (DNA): TGCGCCAGCAGCTGGGGGACAGACGTCGAAGAGTACTTC. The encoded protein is CASSWGTDVEEYF. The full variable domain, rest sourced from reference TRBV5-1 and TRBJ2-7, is KAGVTQTPRYLIKTRGQQVTLSCSPISGHRSVSWYQQTPGQGLQFLFEYFSETQRNKGNFPGRFSGRQFSNSRSEMNVSTLELGDSALYLCASSWGTDVEEYFGPGTRLTVT.

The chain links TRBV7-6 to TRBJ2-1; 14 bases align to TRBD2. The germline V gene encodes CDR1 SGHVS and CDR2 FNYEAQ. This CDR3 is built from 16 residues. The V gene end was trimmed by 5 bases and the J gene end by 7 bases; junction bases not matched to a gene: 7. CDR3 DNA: TGTGCCAGCAGCCTGACTAGCGGGGGGGCGGTGAATGAGCAGTTCTTC. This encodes CASSLTSGGAVNEQFF.

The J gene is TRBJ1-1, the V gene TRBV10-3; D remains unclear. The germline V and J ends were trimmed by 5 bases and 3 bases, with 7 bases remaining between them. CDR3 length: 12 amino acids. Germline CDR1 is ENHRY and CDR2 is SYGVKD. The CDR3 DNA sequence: TGTGCCATCAGTAACACCGACACTGAAGCTTTCTTT. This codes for CAISNTDTEAFF.

CDR3 nucleotides: TGTGCCAGCAGCGCCCCGAGGGCCATGGGGGAGACCCAGTACTTC. Translation: CASSAPRAMGETQYF. This sequence joins TRBV9 and TRBJ2-5; tentative D call: TRBD2 (5 bases). The germline V gene has CDR1 SGDLS and CDR2 YYNGEE. The CDR3 extends over 15 amino acids. Trimming removed 3 bases at V and 5 bases at J, with 17 bases between.

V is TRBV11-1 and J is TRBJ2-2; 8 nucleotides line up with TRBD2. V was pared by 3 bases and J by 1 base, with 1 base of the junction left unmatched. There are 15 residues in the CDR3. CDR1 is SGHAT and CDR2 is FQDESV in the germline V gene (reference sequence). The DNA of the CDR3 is TGTGCCAGCAGCTTTAGCGGGGAGAACACCGGGGAGCTGTTTTTT. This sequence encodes CASSFSGENTGELFF.

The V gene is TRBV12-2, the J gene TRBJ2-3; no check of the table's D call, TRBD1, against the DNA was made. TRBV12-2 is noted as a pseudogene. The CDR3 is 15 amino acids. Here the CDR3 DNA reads TGTGCAAGTCGATTCAAACCAGGGGCGCCAGATACGCAGTATTTT. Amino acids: CASRFKPGAPDTQYF.

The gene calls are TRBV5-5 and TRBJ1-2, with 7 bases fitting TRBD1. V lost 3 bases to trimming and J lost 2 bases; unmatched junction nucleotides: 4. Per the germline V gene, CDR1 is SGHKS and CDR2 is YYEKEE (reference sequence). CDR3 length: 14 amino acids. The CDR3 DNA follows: TGTGCCAGCAGCTGGCAGGGGGTCAACTATGGCTACACCTTC. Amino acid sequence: CASSWQGVNYGYTF.

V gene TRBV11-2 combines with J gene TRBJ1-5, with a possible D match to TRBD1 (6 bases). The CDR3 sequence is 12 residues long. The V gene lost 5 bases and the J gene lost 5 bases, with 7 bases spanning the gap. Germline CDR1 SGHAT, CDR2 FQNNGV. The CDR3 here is CASSHRDQPQHF. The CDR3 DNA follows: TGTGCCAGCAGCCACAGGGATCAGCCCCAGCATTTT.

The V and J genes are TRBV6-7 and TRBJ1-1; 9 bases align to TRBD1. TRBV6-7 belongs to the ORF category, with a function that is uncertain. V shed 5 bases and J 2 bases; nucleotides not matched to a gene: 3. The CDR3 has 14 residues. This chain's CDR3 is CASSGTGLNTEAFF. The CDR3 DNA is TGTGCCAGCAGTGGGACAGGGTTAAACACTGAAGCTTTCTTT.

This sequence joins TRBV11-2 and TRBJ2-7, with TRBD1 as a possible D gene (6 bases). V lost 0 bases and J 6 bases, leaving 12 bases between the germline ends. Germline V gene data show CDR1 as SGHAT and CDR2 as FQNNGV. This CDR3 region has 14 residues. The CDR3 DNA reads TGTGCCAGCAGCTTAGAAACAGGGAGTGGCGAGCAGTACTTC. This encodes CASSLETGSGEQYF.

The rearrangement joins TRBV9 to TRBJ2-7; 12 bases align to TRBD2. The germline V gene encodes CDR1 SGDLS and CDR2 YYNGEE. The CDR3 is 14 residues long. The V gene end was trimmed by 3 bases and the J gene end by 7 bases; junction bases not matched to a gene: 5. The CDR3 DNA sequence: TGTGCCAGCAGCGGACTAGCGGGGGCTTATGAGCAGTACTTC. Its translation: CASSGLAGAYEQYF. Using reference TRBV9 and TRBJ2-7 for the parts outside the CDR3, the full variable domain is DSGVTQTPKHLITATGQRVTLRCSPRSGDLSVYWYQQSLDQGLQFLIQYYNGEERAKGNILERFSAQQFPDLHSELNLSSLELGDSALYFCASSGLAGAYEQYFGPGTRLTVT.

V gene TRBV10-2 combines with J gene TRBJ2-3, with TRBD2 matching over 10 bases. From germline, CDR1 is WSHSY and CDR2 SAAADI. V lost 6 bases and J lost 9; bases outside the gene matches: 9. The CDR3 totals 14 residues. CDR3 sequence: CASRGTSARGTQYF. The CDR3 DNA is TGCGCCAGCAGGGGGACTAGCGCTCGAGGAACGCAGTATTTT.

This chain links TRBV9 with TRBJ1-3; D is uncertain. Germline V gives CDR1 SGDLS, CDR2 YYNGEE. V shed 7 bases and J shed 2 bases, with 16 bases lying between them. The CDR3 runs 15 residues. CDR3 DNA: TGTGCCAGCTCCCAAGAGGGTGCTCCTGGAAACACCATATATTTT. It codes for CASSQEGAPGNTIYF.

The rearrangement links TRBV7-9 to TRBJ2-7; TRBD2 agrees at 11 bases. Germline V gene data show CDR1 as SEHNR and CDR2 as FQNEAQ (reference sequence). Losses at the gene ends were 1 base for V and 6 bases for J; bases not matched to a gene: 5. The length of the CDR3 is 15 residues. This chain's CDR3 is CASSLGVAGGFEQYF. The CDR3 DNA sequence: TGTGCCAGCAGCTTAGGGGTAGCGGGGGGGTTCGAGCAGTACTTC.

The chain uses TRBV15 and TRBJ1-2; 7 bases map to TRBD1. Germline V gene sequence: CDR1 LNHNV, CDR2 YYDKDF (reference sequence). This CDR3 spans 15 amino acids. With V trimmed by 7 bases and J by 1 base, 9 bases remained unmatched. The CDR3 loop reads CATMTTTGSNYGYTF. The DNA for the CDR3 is TGTGCCACCATGACGACGACAGGGAGTAACTATGGCTACACCTTC. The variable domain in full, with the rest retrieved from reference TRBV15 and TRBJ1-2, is DAMVIQNPRYQVTQFGKPVTLSCSQTLNHNVMYWYQQKSSQAPKLLFHYYDKDFNNEADTPDNFQSRRPNTSFCFLDIRSPGLGDTAMYLCATMTTTGSNYGYTFGSGTRLTVV.

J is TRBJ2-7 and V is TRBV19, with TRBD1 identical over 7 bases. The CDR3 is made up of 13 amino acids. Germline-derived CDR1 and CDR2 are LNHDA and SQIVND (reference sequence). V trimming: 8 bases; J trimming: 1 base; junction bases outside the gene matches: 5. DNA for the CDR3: TGTGCCAGTGGGGCAGGGGGATCCTACGAGCAGTACTTC. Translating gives CASGAGGSYEQYF.